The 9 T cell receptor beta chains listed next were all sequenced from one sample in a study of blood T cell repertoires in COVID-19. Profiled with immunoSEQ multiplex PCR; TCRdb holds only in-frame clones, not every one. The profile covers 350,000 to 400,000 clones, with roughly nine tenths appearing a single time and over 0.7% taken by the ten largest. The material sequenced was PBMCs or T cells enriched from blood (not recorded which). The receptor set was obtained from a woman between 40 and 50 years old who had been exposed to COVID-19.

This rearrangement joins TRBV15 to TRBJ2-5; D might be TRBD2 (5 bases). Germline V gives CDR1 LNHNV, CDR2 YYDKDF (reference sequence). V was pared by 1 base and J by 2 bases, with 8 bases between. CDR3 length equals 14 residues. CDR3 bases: TGTGCCACCAGCAGAGGAGAGGGTCAAGAGACCCAGTACTTC. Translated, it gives CATSRGEGQETQYF.

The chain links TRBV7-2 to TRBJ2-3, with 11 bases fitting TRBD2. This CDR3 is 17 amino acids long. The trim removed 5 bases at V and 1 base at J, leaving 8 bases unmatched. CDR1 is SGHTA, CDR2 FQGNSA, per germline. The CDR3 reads CASSPTSGRSGTDTQYF. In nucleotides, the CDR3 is TGTGCCAGCAGCCCTACTAGCGGGAGAAGCGGCACAGATACGCAGTATTTT.

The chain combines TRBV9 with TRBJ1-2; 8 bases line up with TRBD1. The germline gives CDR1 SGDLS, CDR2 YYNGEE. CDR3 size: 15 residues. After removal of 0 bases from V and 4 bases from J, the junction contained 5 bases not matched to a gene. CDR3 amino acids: CASSVGGQGGYGYTF. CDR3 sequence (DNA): TGTGCCAGCAGCGTAGGTGGACAGGGAGGCTATGGCTACACCTTC.

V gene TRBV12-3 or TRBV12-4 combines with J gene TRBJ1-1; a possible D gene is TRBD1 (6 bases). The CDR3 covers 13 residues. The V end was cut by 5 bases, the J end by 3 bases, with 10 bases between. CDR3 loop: CASSTRGHTEAFF. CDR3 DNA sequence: TGTGCCAGCAGTACGCGGGGGCACACTGAAGCTTTCTTT.

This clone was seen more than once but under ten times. The CDR3 here is CATSDQGYGYTF. The CDR3 nucleotides are TGTGCCACCAGTGACCAGGGCTATGGCTACACCTTC. V usage is TRBV24-1 and J usage is TRBJ1-2; D is possibly TRBD1 (5 bases). The CDR3 has 12 residues. V lost 4 bases and J lost 4, with 6 bases in between. Germline V lookup: CDR1 KGHDR, CDR2 SFDVKD.

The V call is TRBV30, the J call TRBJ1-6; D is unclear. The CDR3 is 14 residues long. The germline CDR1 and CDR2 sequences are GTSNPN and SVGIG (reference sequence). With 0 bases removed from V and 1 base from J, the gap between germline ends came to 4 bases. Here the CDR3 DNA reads TGTGCCTGGAGTGTACAATCCTATAATTCACCCCTCCACTTT. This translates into CAWSVQSYNSPLHF.

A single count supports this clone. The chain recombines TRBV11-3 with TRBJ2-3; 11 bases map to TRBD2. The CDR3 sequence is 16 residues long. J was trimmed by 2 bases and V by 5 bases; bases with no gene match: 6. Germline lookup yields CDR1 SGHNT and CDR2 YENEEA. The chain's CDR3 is CASSPVAGGLTDTQYF. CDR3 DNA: TGTGCCAGCAGCCCCGTAGCGGGAGGGCTCACAGATACGCAGTATTTT.

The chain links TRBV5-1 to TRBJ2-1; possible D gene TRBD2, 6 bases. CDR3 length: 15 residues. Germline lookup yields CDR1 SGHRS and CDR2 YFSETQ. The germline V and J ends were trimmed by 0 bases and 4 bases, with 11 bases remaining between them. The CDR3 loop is CASSLDGGGYNEQFF. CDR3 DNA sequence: TGCGCCAGCAGCTTGGACGGTGGGGGGTACAATGAGCAGTTCTTC.

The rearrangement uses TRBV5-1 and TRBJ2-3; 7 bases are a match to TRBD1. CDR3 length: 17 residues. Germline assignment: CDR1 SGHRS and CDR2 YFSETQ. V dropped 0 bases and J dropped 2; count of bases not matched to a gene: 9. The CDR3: CASSLARGLKHTDTQYF. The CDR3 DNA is TGCGCCAGCAGCTTGGCTAGGGGGCTCAAACACACAGATACGCAGTATTTT.